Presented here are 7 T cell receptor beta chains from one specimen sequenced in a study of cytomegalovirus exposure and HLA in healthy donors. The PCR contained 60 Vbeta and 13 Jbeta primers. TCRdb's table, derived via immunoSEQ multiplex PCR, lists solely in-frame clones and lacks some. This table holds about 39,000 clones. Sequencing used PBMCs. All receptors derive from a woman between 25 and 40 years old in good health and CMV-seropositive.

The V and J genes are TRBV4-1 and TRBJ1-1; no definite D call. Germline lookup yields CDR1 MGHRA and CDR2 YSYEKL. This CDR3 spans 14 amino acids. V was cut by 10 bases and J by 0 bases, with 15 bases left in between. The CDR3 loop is CATKGGGLNTEAFF. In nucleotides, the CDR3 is TGCGCCACCAAAGGCGGCGGCTTGAACACTGAAGCTTTCTTT.

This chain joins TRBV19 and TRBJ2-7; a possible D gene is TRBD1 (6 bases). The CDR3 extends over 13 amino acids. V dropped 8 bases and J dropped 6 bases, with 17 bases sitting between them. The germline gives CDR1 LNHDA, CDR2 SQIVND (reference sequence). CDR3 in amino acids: CASSLSPGVEQYF. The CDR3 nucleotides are TGTGCCAGTTCACTCTCACCAGGGGTCGAGCAGTACTTC.

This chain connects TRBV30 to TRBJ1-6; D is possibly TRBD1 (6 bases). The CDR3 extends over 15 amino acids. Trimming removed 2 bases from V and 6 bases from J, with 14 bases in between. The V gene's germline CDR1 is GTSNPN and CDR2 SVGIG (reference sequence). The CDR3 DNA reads TGTGCCTGGAGTTCTTCAGGACAGCGTAATTCACCCCTCCACTTT. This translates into CAWSSSGQRNSPLHF.

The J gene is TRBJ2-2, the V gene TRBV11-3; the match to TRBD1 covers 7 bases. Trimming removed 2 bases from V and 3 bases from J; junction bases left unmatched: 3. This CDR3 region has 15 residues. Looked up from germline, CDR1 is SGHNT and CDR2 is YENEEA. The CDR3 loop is CASSLRGLDTGELFF. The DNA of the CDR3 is TGTGCCAGCAGCTTAAGGGGGCTGGACACCGGGGAGCTGTTTTTT.

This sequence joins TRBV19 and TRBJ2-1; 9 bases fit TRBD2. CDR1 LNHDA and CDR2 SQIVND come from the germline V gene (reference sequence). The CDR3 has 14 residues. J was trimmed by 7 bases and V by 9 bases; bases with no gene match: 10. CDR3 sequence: CASGSSGGWNEQFF. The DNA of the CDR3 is TGTGCCAGCGGGAGTAGCGGGGGCTGGAATGAGCAGTTCTTC.

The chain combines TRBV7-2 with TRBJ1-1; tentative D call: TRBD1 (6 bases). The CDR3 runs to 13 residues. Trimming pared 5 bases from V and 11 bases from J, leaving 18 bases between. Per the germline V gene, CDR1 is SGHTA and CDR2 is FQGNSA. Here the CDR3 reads CASSVLEGGVAFF. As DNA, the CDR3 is TGTGCCAGCAGCGTCTTAGAGGGGGGGGTGGCTTTCTTT.

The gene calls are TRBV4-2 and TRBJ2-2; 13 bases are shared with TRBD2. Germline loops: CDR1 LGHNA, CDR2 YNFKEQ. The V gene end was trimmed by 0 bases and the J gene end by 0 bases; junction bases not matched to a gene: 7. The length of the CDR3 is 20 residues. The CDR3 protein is CASSQDPPLAGGANTGELFF. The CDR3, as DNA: TGTGCCAGCAGCCAAGATCCCCCACTAGCGGGGGGGGCGAACACCGGGGAGCTGTTTTTT.